The 8 T cell receptor beta chains below all came from one sample that was sequenced in a study of blood T cell repertoires in COVID-19. Clones were sequenced by immunoSEQ multiplex PCR, and TCRdb holds only the in-frame ones, with some missing. The data show approximately 150,000 clones, 82% seen once. Sequencing was done on a sample of peripheral blood. The receptors stem from a woman aged 70-85 years with acute or convalescent COVID-19.

This clone was counted only a few times. The chain uses TRBV28 and TRBJ1-2; 9 bases line up with TRBD1. The CDR3 spans 15 residues. The junction had 10 bases not matched to a gene; V was cut back by 3 bases and J by 8 bases. The germline V gene has CDR1 MDHEN and CDR2 SYDVKM. CDR3: CASSFRDREYQGYTF. In DNA, the CDR3 is TGTGCCAGCAGTTTCCGGGACAGGGAGTATCAGGGCTACACCTTC.

The gene calls are TRBV5-1 and TRBJ2-3; no clear D gene. CDR1 and CDR2 (germline): SGHRS, YFSETQ. V lost 3 bases and J 2 bases, leaving 16 bases between the germline ends. The CDR3 totals 16 residues. The CDR3 is CASSYRPNSPTDTQYF. CDR3 nucleotides: TGCGCCAGCAGCTACCGCCCCAACTCCCCCACAGATACGCAGTATTTT.

The chain couples TRBV7-9 to TRBJ2-2; D uncertain. Trimming stripped 3 bases from V and 4 bases from J, with 9 bases between. Looked up from germline, CDR1 is SEHNR and CDR2 is FQNEAQ (reference sequence). The CDR3 contains 14 residues. Here the CDR3 reads CASSFLGGTGELFF. The CDR3 DNA follows: TGTGCCAGCAGCTTTCTAGGCGGCACCGGGGAGCTGTTTTTT.

The chain is built from TRBV3-1 (or the pseudogene TRBV3-2) and TRBJ2-7; 7 bases match TRBD1. Losses at the gene ends were 1 base for V and 6 bases for J; bases not matched to a gene: 3. CDR1 is LGHDT, CDR2 YNNKEL, per germline (reference sequence). The CDR3 is made up of 13 amino acids. CDR3 sequence: CASSQATGAEQYF. The CDR3 DNA reads as TGTGCCAGCAGCCAAGCAACAGGGGCCGAGCAGTACTTC.

J is TRBJ2-1 and V is TRBV5-1; 14 bases fit TRBD2. From germline, CDR1 is SGHRS and CDR2 YFSETQ. This CDR3 is 19 amino acids long. The trim removed 3 bases at V and 9 bases at J, leaving 17 bases unmatched. This chain's CDR3 is CASSYSGTSGSTIPGEQFF. The CDR3 DNA sequence: TGCGCCAGCAGCTACTCCGGGACTAGCGGGAGCACCATCCCCGGTGAGCAGTTCTTC.

The chain couples TRBV9 to TRBJ2-2; the match to TRBD2 covers 8 bases. Germline lookup yields CDR1 SGDLS and CDR2 YYNGEE. This CDR3 has 17 amino acids. V lost 5 bases to trimming and J lost 1 base; unmatched junction nucleotides: 10. CDR3 in DNA: TGTGCCAGCAGAGAATCCCCGGGGGGGAGGAACACCGGGGAGCTGTTTTTT. Its protein product is CASRESPGGRNTGELFF.

This clone was seen more than once but under ten times. The V gene is TRBV7-2, the J gene TRBJ1-6; 9 positions match TRBD1. The V gene end was trimmed by 5 bases and the J gene end by 7 bases; junction bases not matched to a gene: 9. Germline V gene lookup returns CDR1 SGHTA and CDR2 FQGNSA. CDR3 length: 16 amino acids. The CDR3 coding sequence is TGTGCCAGCAGCACAGGACAGGGGAGAAAAAATTCACCCCTCCACTTT. Protein: CASSTGQGRKNSPLHF.

This clone was found once. This chain links TRBV19 with TRBJ2-3; 10 bases are shared with TRBD2. CDR1 LNHDA and CDR2 SQIVND come from the germline V gene (reference sequence). The CDR3 is made up of 19 amino acids. Losses at the gene ends were 0 bases for V and 0 bases for J; bases not matched to a gene: 9. CDR3 sequence: CASSIESASGGSSTDTQYF. CDR3 DNA: TGTGCCAGTAGTATAGAATCGGCTAGCGGGGGATCTAGCACAGATACGCAGTATTTT.